This T cell receptor (beta chain) emerged from a study of T cell responses to AZD1222 COVID-19 vaccine. Overall study: Investigators merged groups given second doses at roughly 4 or roughly 12 weeks.

As for this clone: As yet, its antigen is unknown.

V was pared by 6 bases and J by 1 base, with 7 bases of the junction left unmatched. Germline V gene data show CDR1 as LGHNA and CDR2 as YNFKEQ. This CDR3 contains 16 residues. TCRdb keeps only in-frame clones here, not all; method: immunoSEQ multiplex PCR. The sample lists over 150,000 clones; over 75% were seen once. Whole-study results and caveats: Every sample of the repertoires postdated the peak T cell response.

This clonotype was sampled from an adult in good health. The chain has TRBV4-2 and TRBJ2-4, with 9 bases identical to TRBD1. The sample consisted of peripheral blood, taken on day 0 of AZD1222 vaccination. The CDR3 loop reads CASSTTGQGAKNIQYF. DNA of the CDR3: TGTGCCAGCAGTACCACGGGACAGGGTGCCAAAAACATTCAGTACTTC.